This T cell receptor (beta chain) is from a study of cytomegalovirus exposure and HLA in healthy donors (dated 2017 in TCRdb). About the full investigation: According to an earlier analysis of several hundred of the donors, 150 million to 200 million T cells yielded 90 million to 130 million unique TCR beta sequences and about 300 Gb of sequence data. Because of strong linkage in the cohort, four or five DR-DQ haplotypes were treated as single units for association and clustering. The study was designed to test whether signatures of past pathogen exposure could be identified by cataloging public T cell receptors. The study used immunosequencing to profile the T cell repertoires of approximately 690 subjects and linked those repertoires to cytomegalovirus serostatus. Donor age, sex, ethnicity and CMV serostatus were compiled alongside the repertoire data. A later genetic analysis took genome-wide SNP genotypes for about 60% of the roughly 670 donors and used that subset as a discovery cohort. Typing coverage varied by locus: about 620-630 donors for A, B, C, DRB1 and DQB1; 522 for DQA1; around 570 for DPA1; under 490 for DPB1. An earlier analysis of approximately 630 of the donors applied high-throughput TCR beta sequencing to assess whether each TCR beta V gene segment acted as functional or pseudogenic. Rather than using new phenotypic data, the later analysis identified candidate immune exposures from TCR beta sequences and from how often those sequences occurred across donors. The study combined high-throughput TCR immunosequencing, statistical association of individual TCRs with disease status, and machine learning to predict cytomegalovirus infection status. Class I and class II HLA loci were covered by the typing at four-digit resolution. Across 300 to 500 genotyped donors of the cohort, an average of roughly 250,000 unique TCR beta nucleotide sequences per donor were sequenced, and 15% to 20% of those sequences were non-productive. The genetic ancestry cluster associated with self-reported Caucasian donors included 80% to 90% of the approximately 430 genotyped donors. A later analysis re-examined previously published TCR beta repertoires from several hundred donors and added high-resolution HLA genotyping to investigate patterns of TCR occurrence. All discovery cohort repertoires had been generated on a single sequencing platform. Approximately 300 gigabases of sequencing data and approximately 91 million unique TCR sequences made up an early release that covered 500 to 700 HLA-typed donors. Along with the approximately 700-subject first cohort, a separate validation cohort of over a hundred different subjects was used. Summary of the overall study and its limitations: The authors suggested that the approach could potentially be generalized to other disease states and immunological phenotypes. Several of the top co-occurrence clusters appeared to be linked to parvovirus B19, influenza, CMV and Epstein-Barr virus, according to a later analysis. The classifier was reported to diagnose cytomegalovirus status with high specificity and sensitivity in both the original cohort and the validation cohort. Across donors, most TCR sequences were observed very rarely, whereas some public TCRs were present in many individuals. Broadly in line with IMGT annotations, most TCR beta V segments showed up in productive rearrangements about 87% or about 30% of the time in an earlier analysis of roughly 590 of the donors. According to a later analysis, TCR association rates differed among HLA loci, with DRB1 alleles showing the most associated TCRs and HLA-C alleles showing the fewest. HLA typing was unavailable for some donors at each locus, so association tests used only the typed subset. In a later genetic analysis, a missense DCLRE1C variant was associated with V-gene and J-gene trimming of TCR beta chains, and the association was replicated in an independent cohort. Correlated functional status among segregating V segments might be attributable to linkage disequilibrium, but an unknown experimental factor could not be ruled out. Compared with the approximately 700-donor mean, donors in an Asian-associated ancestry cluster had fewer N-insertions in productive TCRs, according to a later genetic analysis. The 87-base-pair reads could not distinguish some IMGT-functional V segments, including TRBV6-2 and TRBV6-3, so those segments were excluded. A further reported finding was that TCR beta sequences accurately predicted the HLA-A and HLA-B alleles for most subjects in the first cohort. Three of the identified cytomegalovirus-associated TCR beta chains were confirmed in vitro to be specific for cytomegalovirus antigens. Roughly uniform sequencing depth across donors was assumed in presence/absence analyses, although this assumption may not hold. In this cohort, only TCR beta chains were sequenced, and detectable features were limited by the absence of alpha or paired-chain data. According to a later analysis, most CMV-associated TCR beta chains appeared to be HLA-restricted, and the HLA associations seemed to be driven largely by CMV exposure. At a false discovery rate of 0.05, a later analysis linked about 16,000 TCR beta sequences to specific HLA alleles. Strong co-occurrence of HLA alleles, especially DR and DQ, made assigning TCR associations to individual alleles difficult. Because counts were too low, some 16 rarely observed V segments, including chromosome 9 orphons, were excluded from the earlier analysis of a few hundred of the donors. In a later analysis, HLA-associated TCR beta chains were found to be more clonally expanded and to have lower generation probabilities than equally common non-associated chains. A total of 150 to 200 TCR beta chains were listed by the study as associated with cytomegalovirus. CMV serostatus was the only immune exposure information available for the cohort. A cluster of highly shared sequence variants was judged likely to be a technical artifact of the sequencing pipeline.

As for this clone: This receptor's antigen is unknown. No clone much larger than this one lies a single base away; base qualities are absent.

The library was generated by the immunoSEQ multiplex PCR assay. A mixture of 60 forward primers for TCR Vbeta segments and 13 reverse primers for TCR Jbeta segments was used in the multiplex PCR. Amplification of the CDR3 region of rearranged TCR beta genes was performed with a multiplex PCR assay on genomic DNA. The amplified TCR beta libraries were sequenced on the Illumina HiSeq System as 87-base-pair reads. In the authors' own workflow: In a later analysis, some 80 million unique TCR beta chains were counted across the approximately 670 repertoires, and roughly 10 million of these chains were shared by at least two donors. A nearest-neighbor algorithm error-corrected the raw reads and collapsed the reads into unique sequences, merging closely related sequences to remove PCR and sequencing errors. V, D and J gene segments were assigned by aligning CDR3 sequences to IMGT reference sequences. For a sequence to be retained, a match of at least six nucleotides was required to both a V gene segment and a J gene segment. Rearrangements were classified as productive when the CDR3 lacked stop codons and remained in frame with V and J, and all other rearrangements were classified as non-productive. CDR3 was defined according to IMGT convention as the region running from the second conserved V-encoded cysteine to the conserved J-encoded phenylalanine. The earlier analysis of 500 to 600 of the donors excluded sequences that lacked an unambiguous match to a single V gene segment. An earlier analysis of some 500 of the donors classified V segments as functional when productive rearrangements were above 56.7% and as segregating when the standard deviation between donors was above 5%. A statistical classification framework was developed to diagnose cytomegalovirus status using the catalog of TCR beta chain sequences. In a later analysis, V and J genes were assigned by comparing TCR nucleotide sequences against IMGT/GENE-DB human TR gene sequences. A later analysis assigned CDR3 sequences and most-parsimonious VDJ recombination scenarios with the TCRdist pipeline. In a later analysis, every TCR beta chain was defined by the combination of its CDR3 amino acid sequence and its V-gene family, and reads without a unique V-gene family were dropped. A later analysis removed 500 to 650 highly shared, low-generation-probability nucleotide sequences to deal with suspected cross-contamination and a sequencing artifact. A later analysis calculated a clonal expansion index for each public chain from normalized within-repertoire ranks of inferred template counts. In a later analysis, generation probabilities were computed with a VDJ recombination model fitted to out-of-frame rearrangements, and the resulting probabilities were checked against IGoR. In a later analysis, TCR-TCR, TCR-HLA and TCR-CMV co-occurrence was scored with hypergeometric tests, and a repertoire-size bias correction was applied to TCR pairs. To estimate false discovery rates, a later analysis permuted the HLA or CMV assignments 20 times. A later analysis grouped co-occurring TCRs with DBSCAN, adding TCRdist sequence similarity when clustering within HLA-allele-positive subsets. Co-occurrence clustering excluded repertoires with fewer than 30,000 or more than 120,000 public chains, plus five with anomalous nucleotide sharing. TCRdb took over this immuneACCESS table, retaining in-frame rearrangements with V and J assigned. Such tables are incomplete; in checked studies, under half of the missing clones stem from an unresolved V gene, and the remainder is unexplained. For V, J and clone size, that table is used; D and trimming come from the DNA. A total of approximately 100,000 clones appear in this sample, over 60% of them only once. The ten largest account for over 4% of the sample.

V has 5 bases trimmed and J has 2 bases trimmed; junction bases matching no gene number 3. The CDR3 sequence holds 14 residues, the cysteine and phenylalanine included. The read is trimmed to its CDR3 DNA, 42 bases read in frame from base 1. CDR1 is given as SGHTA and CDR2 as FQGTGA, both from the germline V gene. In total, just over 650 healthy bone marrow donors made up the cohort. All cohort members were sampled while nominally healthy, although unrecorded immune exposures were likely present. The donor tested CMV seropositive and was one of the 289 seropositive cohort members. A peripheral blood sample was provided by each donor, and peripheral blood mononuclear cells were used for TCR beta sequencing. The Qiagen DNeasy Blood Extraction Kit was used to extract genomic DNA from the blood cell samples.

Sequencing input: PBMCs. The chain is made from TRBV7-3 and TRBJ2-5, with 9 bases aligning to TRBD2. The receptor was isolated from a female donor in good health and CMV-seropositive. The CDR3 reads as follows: CASSPTSGQETQYF. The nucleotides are TGTGCCAGCAGCCCCACTAGCGGGCAAGAGACCCAGTACTTC. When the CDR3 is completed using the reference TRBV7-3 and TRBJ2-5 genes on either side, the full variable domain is GAGVSQTPSNKVTEKGKYVELRCDPISGHTALYWYRQSLGQGPEFLIYFQGTGAADDSGLPNDRFFAVRPEGSVSTLKIQRTERGDSAVYLCASSPTSGQETQYFGPGTRLLVL.